This T cell receptor beta chain was observed in a study of T cell changes during pregnancy in multiple sclerosis (dated by TCRdb to about 2019). Turning to the overall study: The study examined how the T cell repertoire changed over the course of pregnancy in women with multiple sclerosis.

Libraries came from the immunoSEQ multiplex PCR assay. The table comes from immuneACCESS by way of TCRdb, which keeps in-frame sequences with V and J called. Part of the clones is missing from these tables; in studies checked, under half for an unresolved V gene and the rest for unknown reasons. Across this sample there are approximately 58,000 clones, with 92% seen only once. The leading ten clones occupy more than 1.3% of the sample. Comments on this clone: What this receptor recognizes is not known. It has no much larger one-base neighbor in the sample; base qualities were not kept.

The germline V gene sets CDR1 to SGHRS and CDR2 to YFSETQ. For this chain, trimming is 4 bases at the V end and 0 bases at the J end, and the number of junction bases without a gene match is 8. Its CDR3 holds 16 amino acids, cysteine through phenylalanine. Only CDR3 DNA remains: 48 bases, in frame from the first base. The receptor comes from a female donor with multiple sclerosis, enrolled in a pregnancy study. In this chain, TRBV5-1 is recombined with TRBJ2-7, with 9 bases aligning to TRBD2. Material: peripheral blood, obtained in the second trimester of pregnancy. Read as DNA, the sequence is TGCGCCAGCAGCGGATCTAGCGGGGCGGGCTCCTACGAGCAGTACTTC. Translation gives CASSGSSGAGSYEQYF.